The 15 T cell receptor beta chains given below trace back to one sample, sequenced in a study of T cell responses to AZD1222 COVID-19 vaccine. Measured with immunoSEQ multiplex PCR; TCRdb has only the in-frame clones, and not every one. The repertoire has about 60,000 clones, 85% of them found once; the top ten carry less than 20%. The input for sequencing was peripheral blood, taken on day 0 of AZD1222 vaccination. The receptors come from an adult in good health.

The rearrangement uses TRBV27 and TRBJ1-4; no firm D call. In germline, CDR1 is MNHEY, CDR2 SMNVEV (reference sequence). This CDR3 has 16 residues. With 4 bases removed from V and 12 bases from J, the gap between germline ends came to 24 bases. CDR3 nucleotides: TGTGCCAGCAGTTCCTTCGTCGCAGGTCGCGTGGCGGAACTGTTTTTT. Translating it yields CASSSFVAGRVAELFF. The entire variable domain, with the rest obtained from reference TRBV27 and TRBJ1-4, is as follows: EAQVTQNPRYLITVTGKKLTVTCSQNMNHEYMSWYRQDPGLGLRQIYYSMNVEVTDKGDVPEGYKVSRKEKRNFPLILESPSPNQTSLYFCASSSFVAGRVAELFFGSGTQLSVL.

This chain links TRBV10-3 with TRBJ2-1, with 12 bases identical to TRBD1. This CDR3 is 14 amino acids long. Germline loops: CDR1 ENHRY, CDR2 SYGVKD. Trimming took 6 bases from V and 6 from J; bases not matched to a gene: 3. The CDR3 nucleotides are TGTGCCATCAGGGGACAGGGGGCTAGCAATGAGCAGTTCTTC. Protein sequence: CAIRGQGASNEQFF.

This clone was detected a few times. The rearrangement uses TRBV9 and TRBJ1-3; 9 bases are a match to TRBD1. The CDR3 covers 17 residues. V was clipped by 3 bases and J by 0 bases; unmatched bases: 7. CDR1 and CDR2 from the germline V gene are SGDLS and YYNGEE. The CDR3: CASSDGDRVYSGNTIYF. In DNA form, the CDR3 reads TGTGCCAGCAGCGATGGGGACAGGGTCTACTCTGGAAACACCATATATTTT.

DNA of the CDR3: TGTGCCAGTACAAGGGGACAGCAGGGCAATCAGCCCCAGCATTTT. This codes for CASTRGQQGNQPQHF. The chain combines TRBV19 with TRBJ1-5; TRBD1 agrees at 7 bases. J lost 2 bases, V lost 7 bases, and 8 bases had no gene match. Germline V gene data show CDR1 as LNHDA and CDR2 as SQIVND (reference sequence). CDR3 length: 15 residues. Looking up the rest from reference TRBV19 and TRBJ1-5 gives the full variable domain: DGGITQSPKYLFRKEGQNVTLSCEQNLNHDAMYWYRQDPGQGLRLIYYSQIVNDFQKGDIAEGYSVSREKKESFPLTVTSAQKNPTAFYLCASTRGQQGNQPQHFGDGTRLSIL.

This chain connects TRBV19 to TRBJ2-7; 8 nucleotides match TRBD2. The CDR3 consists of 15 residues. J lost 1 base, V lost 9 bases, and 11 bases had no gene match. The germline gives CDR1 LNHDA, CDR2 SQIVND (reference sequence). The CDR3 is CASGGGNLVSYEQYF. As DNA, the CDR3 is TGTGCCAGCGGGGGGGGCAACCTCGTTTCCTACGAGCAGTACTTC.

This chain uses TRBV19 with TRBJ1-1, with TRBD1 matching over 7 bases. V lost 7 bases to trimming and J lost 4 bases; unmatched junction nucleotides: 6. The length of the CDR3 is 13 residues. The V gene's germline CDR1 is LNHDA and CDR2 SQIVND (reference sequence). CDR3 bases: TGTGCCAGTACCTACAGGGGAGGCACTGAAGCTTTCTTT. It codes for CASTYRGGTEAFF.

This chain connects TRBV10-2 to TRBJ2-1; 11 positions agree with TRBD2. Per germline, CDR1 WSHSY and CDR2 SAAADI. Trimming removed 4 bases from V and 7 bases from J; junction bases left unmatched: 6. The CDR3 is 15 amino acids. CDR3 coding DNA: TGCGCCAGCAGTGTTAGCGGGGGGGCCCTGAATGAGCAGTTCTTC. Amino acid sequence: CASSVSGGALNEQFF.

The V call is TRBV9, the J call TRBJ2-1, with 8 bases identical to TRBD2. This CDR3 is built from 15 residues. Per the germline V gene, CDR1 is SGDLS and CDR2 is YYNGEE. Germline trimming cut 4 bases from V and 3 bases from J; bases unmatched to any gene: 6. The CDR3 here is CASSLSGGSYNEQFF. The CDR3 DNA sequence: TGTGCCAGCAGCCTAAGCGGGGGTAGCTACAATGAGCAGTTCTTC.

The rearrangement joins TRBV28 to TRBJ2-7; D ambiguous. The CDR3 has 13 residues. V was shortened by 5 bases and J by 7 bases, with 15 bases between the two germline ends. Germline loops: CDR1 MDHEN, CDR2 SYDVKM. CDR3: CASSIGSQVEQYF. The DNA of the CDR3 is TGTGCCAGCAGTATTGGTTCCCAGGTGGAGCAGTACTTC. The full variable domain, with the rest looked up from reference TRBV28 and TRBJ2-7, is DVKVTQSSRYLVKRTGEKVFLECVQDMDHENMFWYRQDPGLGLRLIYFSYDVKMKEKGDIPEGYSVSREKKERFSLILESASTNQTSMYLCASSIGSQVEQYFGPGTRLTVT.

The chain joins TRBV18 to TRBJ2-3; D is undetermined. Trimming shortened V by 5 bases and J by 6 bases, and 15 bases separated the two germline ends. The germline V gene encodes CDR1 KGHSH and CDR2 LQKENI. This CDR3 is built from 14 residues. CDR3 sequence: CASSGVGARDTQYF. DNA of the CDR3: TGTGCCAGCTCAGGTGTCGGAGCGAGGGATACGCAGTATTTT.

The J gene is TRBJ1-5, the V gene TRBV6-5; 8 nucleotides agree with TRBD1. V lost 5 bases, J lost 4 bases, and 7 bases stayed unmatched. CDR1 MNHEY and CDR2 SVGAGI come from the germline V gene. This CDR3 comprises 15 residues. Here the CDR3 reads CASSPDRGRNQPQHF. The CDR3 bases are TGTGCCAGCAGTCCCGACAGGGGAAGAAATCAGCCCCAGCATTTT.

The V gene is TRBV6-5, the J gene TRBJ1-5; D is possibly TRBD1 (5 bases). This CDR3 is built from 14 residues. V was pared by 10 bases and J by 3 bases, with 16 bases between. Germline assignment: CDR1 MNHEY and CDR2 SVGAGI. CDR3: CATSRMGLNQPQHF. The CDR3 region has the DNA TGTGCCACCAGCAGGATGGGACTCAATCAGCCCCAGCATTTT.

This clone was counted only a few times. The chain couples TRBV7-2 to TRBJ2-7; D is uncertain. This CDR3 has 14 amino acids. V was pared by 1 base and J by 0 bases, with 7 bases between. Germline V lookup: CDR1 SGHTA, CDR2 FQGNSA. In DNA form, the CDR3 reads TGTGCCAGCAGCTTAGAGGCTACCTCCTACGAGCAGTACTTC. It encodes CASSLEATSYEQYF.

The V gene is TRBV6-5, the J gene TRBJ1-1, with 7 bases matching TRBD1. The CDR3 length is 14 residues. CDR1 and CDR2 from the germline V gene are MNHEY and SVGAGI. J was trimmed by 4 bases and V by 6 bases; bases with no gene match: 8. In DNA, the CDR3 is TGTGCCAGCAGGCCCAGACAGGGCAGCACTGAAGCTTTCTTT. Translation: CASRPRQGSTEAFF.

This chain uses TRBV27 with TRBJ2-7; D is possibly TRBD1 (5 bases). Germline V gives CDR1 MNHEY, CDR2 SMNVEV (reference sequence). This CDR3 is built from 14 residues. The V gene lost 6 bases and the J gene lost 1 base, with 13 bases spanning the gap. In DNA form, the CDR3 reads TGTGCCAGCAGATACAGGATCCCTTCCTACGAGCAGTACTTC. As protein: CASRYRIPSYEQYF.